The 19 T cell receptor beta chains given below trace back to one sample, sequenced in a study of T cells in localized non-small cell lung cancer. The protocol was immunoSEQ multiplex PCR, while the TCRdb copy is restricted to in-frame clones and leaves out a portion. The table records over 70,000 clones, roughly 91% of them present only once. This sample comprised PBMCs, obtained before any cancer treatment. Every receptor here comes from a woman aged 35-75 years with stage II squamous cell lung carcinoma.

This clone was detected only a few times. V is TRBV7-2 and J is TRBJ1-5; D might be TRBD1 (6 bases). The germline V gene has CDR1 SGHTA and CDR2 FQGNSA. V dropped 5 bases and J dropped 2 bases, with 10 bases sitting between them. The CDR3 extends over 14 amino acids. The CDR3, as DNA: TGTGCCAGCAGCCCCTCAGGGGGCAATCAGCCCCAGCATTTT. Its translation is CASSPSGGNQPQHF.

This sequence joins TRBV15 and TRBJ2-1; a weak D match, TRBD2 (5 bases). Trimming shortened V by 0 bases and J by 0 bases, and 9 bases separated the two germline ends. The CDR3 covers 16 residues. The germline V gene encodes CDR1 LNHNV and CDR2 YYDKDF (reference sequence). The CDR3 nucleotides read TGTGCCACCAGCAGAGATAGGGCGGGCTCCTACAATGAGCAGTTCTTC. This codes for CATSRDRAGSYNEQFF.

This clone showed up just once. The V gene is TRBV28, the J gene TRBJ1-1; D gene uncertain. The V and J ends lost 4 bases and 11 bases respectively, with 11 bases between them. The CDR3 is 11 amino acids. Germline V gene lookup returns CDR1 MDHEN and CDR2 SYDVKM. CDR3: CASSSTRSAFF. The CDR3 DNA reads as TGTGCCAGCAGTTCGACACGGAGCGCTTTCTTT.

Here the CDR3 reads CASRQLGRHTEAFF. CDR3 sequence (DNA): TGTGCCAGTAGACAGCTGGGGCGGCACACTGAAGCTTTCTTT. The chain recombines TRBV19 with TRBJ1-1; D is perhaps TRBD1 (5 bases). The CDR3 runs to 14 residues. CDR1 is LNHDA, CDR2 SQIVND, per germline (reference sequence). Trimming took 6 bases from V and 3 from J, leaving 14 bases between them.

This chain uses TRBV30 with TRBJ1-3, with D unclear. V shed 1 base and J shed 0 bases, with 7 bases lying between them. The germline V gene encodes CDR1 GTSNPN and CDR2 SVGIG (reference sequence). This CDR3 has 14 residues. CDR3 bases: TGTGCCTGGAGTGCGTCAAGCTCTGGAAACACCATATATTTT. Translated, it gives CAWSASSSGNTIYF.

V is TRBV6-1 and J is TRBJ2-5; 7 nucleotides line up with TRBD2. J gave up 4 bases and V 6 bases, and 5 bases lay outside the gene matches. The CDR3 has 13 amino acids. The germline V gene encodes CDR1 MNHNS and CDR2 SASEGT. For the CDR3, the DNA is TGTGCCAGCAGGCCCGGGAGGATAGAGACCCAGTACTTC. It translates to CASRPGRIETQYF.

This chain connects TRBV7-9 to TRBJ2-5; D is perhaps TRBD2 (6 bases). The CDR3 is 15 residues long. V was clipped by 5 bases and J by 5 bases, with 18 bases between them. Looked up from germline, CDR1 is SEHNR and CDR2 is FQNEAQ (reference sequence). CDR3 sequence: CASSPYGGGGETQYF. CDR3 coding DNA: TGTGCCAGCAGCCCTTACGGGGGAGGAGGGGAGACCCAGTACTTC.

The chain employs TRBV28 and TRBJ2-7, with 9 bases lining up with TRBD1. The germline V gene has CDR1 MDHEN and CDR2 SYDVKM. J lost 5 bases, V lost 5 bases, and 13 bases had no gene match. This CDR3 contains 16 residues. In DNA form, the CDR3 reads TGTGCCAGCAGTGTCGGGGGTACAGGGGGCTACCACGAGCAGTACTTC. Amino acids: CASSVGGTGGYHEQYF.

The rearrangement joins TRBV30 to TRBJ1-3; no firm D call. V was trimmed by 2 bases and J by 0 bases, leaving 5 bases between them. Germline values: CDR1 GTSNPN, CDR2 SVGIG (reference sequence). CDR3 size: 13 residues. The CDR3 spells CAWSTRSGNTIYF. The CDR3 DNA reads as TGTGCCTGGAGTACCCGCTCTGGAAACACCATATATTTT. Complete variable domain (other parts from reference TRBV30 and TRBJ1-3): SQTIHQWPATLVQPVGSPLSLECTVEGTSNPNLYWYRQAAGRGLQLLFYSVGIGQISSEVPQNLSASRPQDRQFILSSKKLLLSDSGFYLCAWSTRSGNTIYFGEGSWLTVV.

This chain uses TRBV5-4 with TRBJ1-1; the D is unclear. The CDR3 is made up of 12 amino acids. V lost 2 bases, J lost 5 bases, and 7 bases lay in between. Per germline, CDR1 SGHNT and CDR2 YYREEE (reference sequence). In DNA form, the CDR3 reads TGTGCCAGCAGCTTTCCGGGGACTGAAGCTTTCTTT. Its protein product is CASSFPGTEAFF.

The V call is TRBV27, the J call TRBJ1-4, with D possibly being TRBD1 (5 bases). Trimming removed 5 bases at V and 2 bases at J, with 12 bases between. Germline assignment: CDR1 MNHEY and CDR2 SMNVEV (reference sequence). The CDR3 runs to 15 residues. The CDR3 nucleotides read TGTGCCAGCAGTCCGTCGGGACGGACTAATGAAAAACTGTTTTTT. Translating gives CASSPSGRTNEKLFF.

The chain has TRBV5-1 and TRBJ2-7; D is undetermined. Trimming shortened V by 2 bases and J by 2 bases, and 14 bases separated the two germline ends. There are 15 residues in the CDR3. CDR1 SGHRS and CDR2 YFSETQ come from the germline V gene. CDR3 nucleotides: TGCGCCAGCAGCTTTGGCGACCGCCCCCCCTACGAGCAGTACTTC. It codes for CASSFGDRPPYEQYF. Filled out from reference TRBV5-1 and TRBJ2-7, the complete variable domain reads KAGVTQTPRYLIKTRGQQVTLSCSPISGHRSVSWYQQTPGQGLQFLFEYFSETQRNKGNFPGRFSGRQFSNSRSEMNVSTLELGDSALYLCASSFGDRPPYEQYFGPGTRLTVT.

The CDR3 DNA sequence: TGTGCCAGCAGACAGACTAGCGGTCTCACAGATACGCAGTATTTT. Translation gives CASRQTSGLTDTQYF. The rearrangement uses TRBV2 and TRBJ2-3, with 9 nucleotides matching TRBD2. Germline lookup yields CDR1 SNHLY and CDR2 FYNNEI. The junction had 6 bases not matched to a gene; V was cut back by 6 bases and J by 2 bases. CDR3 length: 15 amino acids.

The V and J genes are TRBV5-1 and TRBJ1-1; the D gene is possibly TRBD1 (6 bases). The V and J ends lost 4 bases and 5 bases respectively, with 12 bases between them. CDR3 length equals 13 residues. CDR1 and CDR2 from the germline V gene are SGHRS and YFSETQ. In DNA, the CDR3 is TGCGCCAGCAGCACTACAGGGATAACTGAAGCTTTCTTT. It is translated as CASSTTGITEAFF.

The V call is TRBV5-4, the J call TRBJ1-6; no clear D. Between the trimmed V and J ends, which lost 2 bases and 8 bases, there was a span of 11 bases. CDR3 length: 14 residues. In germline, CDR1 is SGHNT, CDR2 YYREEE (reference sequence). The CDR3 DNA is TGTGCCAGCAGCTTAGGGAAGCCTGATTCACCCCTCCACTTT. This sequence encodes CASSLGKPDSPLHF.

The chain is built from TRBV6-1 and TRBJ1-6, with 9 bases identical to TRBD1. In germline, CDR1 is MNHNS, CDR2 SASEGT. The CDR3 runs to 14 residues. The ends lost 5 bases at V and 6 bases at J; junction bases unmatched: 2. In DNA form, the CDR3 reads TGTGCCAGCAGTCAACAGGGGGCTAATTCACCCCTCCACTTT. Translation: CASSQQGANSPLHF.

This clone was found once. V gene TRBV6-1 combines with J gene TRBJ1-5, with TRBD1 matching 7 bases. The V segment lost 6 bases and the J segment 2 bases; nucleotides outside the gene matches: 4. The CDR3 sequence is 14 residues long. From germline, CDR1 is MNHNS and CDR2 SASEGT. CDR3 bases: TGTGCCAGCAGGGGTACAGGGGGCAATCAGCCCCAGCATTTT. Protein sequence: CASRGTGGNQPQHF.

CDR3 sequence: CASRDRGRSNQPQHF. CDR3 nucleotide sequence: TGTGCCAGCAGGGACAGGGGAAGGAGCAATCAGCCCCAGCATTTT. The chain combines TRBV6-1 with TRBJ1-5, with 9 bases that match TRBD1. The CDR3 has 15 amino acids. V dropped 6 bases and J dropped 1; count of bases not matched to a gene: 4. Germline CDR1 is MNHNS and CDR2 is SASEGT.

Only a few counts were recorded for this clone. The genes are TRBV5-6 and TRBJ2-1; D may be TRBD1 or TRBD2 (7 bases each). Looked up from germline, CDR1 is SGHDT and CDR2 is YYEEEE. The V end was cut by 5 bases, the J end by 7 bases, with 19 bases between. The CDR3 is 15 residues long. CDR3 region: CASSFRQGGGNEQFF. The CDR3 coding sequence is TGTGCCAGCAGTTTCCGACAGGGAGGGGGAAATGAGCAGTTCTTC.